A selection of T cell receptor beta chains follows, all from one sample in a study of beta chain features in type 1 diabetes. Libraries were prepared by immunoSEQ multiplex PCR; TCRdb keeps only in-frame clonotypes and omits some of them. Of over 150,000 clones in the sample, around 10% are singletons; the top ten hold more than 0.45%. The sequencing input was central memory CD4+ T cells from blood. The receptors were gathered from a man aged 25-45 years with type 1 diabetes. The CDR3 runs from the conserved cysteine through the conserved F or W. D genes are given only for firm matches. A clone size is listed for some rows: how often the clone was seen (once, few, many), or a class if it is expanded.

J gene: TRBJ2-1
V gene: TRBV5-1
clone size: NA
D gene: TRBD2
CDR3 DNA: TGCGCCAGCCATGAGGGACTACAGTACAATGAGCAGTTCTTC
CDR3 protein: CASHEGLQYNEQFF

J gene: TRBJ1-1
V gene: TRBV29-1
clone size: NA
D gene: NA
CDR3 DNA: TGCAGCGTTGATGTTCCGGGGAGGGACACTGAAGCTTTCTTT
CDR3 protein: CSVDVPGRDTEAFF

J gene: TRBJ2-5
V gene: TRBV19
clone size: NA
D gene: NA
CDR3 DNA: TGTGCCAGCAGGGCCCAAGAGACCCAGTACTTC
CDR3 protein: CASRAQETQYF

J gene: TRBJ2-3
V gene: TRBV28
clone size: NA
D gene: NA
CDR3 DNA: TGTGCCAGCAGTTCCCGGGCGGGCGGCGGCACAGATACGCAGTATTTT
CDR3 protein: CASSSRAGGGTDTQYF

J gene: TRBJ2-5
V gene: TRBV7-2
clone size: few
D gene: NA
CDR3 DNA: TGTGCCAGCAGCCCCCCGGGGGGCTACCAAGAGACCCAGTACTTC
CDR3 protein: CASSPPGGYQETQYF

J gene: TRBJ2-1
V gene: TRBV28
clone size: NA
D gene: TRBD2
CDR3 DNA: TGTGCCAGCATTTCGGGCGGGAGGATCAACAATGAGCAGTTCTTC
CDR3 protein: CASISGGRINNEQFF

J gene: TRBJ1-1
V gene: TRBV6-6
clone size: few
D gene: TRBD1
CDR3 DNA: TGTGCCACCGTGGACAGGGGGAACACTGAAGCTTTCTTT
CDR3 protein: CATVDRGNTEAFF

J gene: TRBJ1-2
V gene: TRBV30
clone size: few
D gene: NA
CDR3 DNA: TGTGCCTGGAGTGTAGTTCGGGGGGCGAGTGGCTACACCTTC
CDR3 protein: CAWSVVRGASGYTF

J gene: TRBJ1-5
V gene: TRBV19
clone size: few
D gene: NA
CDR3 DNA: TGTGCCAGTAGTATTCGGGAGCAGCCCCAGCATTTT
CDR3 protein: CASSIREQPQHF

J gene: TRBJ2-1
V gene: TRBV7-9
clone size: NA
D gene: NA
CDR3 DNA: TGTGCCAGCAACCGAGGGGGCAATGAGCAGTTCTTC
CDR3 protein: CASNRGGNEQFF

J gene: TRBJ2-3
V gene: TRBV6-6
clone size: NA
D gene: TRBD2
CDR3 DNA: TGTGCCAGCAGTTACCAGGGTGGGAGGGCCACAGATACGCAGTATTTT
CDR3 protein: CASSYQGGRATDTQYF

J gene: TRBJ2-7
V gene: TRBV29-1
clone size: NA
D gene: TRBD2
CDR3 DNA: TGCAGCGTTGAAAGACTAGCGGGAGACGAGCAGTACTTC
CDR3 protein: CSVERLAGDEQYF

J gene: TRBJ1-2
V gene: TRBV30
clone size: NA
D gene: TRBD1
CDR3 DNA: TGTGCCTGGAGGCCCTGGGACAGGGGTGATGGGATCTATGGCTACACCTTC
CDR3 protein: CAWRPWDRGDGIYGYTF

J gene: TRBJ2-5
V gene: TRBV30
clone size: few
D gene: NA
CDR3 DNA: TGTGCCTGGAGTCTCGGGGGAGTGGAGACCCAGTACTTC
CDR3 protein: CAWSLGGVETQYF

J gene: TRBJ2-7
V gene: TRBV6-5
clone size: NA
D gene: TRBD2
CDR3 DNA: TGTGCCAGCAGGCCCCCCGGGACTAGCAGTTCCGAGCAGTACTTC
CDR3 protein: CASRPPGTSSSEQYF

J gene: TRBJ2-1
V gene: TRBV4-1
clone size: NA
D gene: TRBD1
CDR3 DNA: TGCGCCAGCAGCGATGGACAGGGGGTATACAATGAGCAGTTCTTC
CDR3 protein: CASSDGQGVYNEQFF

J gene: TRBJ2-7
V gene: TRBV11-2
clone size: few
D gene: TRBD1
CDR3 DNA: TGTGCCAGCAGCTTAGGATCAACCTGGGGACAGACCTACGAGCAGTACTTC
CDR3 protein: CASSLGSTWGQTYEQYF

J gene: TRBJ2-5
V gene: TRBV5-5
clone size: few
D gene: NA
CDR3 DNA: TGTGCCAGCAACAGGGCCCAAGAGACCCAGTACTTC
CDR3 protein: CASNRAQETQYF

J gene: TRBJ2-1
V gene: TRBV14
clone size: NA
D gene: NA
CDR3 DNA: TGTGCCAGCAGCCAAGCTCTCTCCTACAATGAGCAGTTCTTC
CDR3 protein: CASSQALSYNEQFF

J gene: TRBJ2-7
V gene: TRBV19
clone size: few
D gene: NA
CDR3 DNA: TGTGCCAGTAGTCGACCTCAGGGATACGAGCAGTACTTC
CDR3 protein: CASSRPQGYEQYF

J gene: TRBJ2-5
V gene: TRBV11-2
clone size: few
D gene: TRBD2
CDR3 DNA: TGTGCCAGCAGTAGAGCGGGAGCGGAAGAGACCCAGTACTTC
CDR3 protein: CASSRAGAEETQYF

J gene: TRBJ2-1
V gene: TRBV5-6
clone size: few
D gene: TRBD2
CDR3 DNA: TGTGCCAGCAGCTTGGTCCTAGCGGGAGGGCCCAATGAGCAGTTCTTC
CDR3 protein: CASSLVLAGGPNEQFF

J gene: TRBJ2-3
V gene: TRBV28
clone size: NA
D gene: NA
CDR3 DNA: TGTGCCAGCAGTGGGACTGTGAACACAGATACGCAGTATTTT
CDR3 protein: CASSGTVNTDTQYF

J gene: TRBJ2-7
V gene: TRBV28
clone size: few
D gene: TRBD2
CDR3 DNA: TGTGCCAGCAGACGACCGGGACTATCGTACGAGCAGTACTTC
CDR3 protein: CASRRPGLSYEQYF

J gene: TRBJ2-2
V gene: TRBV4-3
clone size: NA
D gene: NA
CDR3 DNA: TGCGCCAGCAGCCAAGAGGAGGGGTGGACCGGGGAGCTGTTTTTT
CDR3 protein: CASSQEEGWTGELFF

J gene: TRBJ2-1
V gene: TRBV29-1
clone size: NA
D gene: TRBD2
CDR3 DNA: TGCAGCGCGGCGGGACTAGCGGGAGTGAATGAGCAGTTCTTC
CDR3 protein: CSAAGLAGVNEQFF

J gene: TRBJ1-1
V gene: TRBV2
clone size: NA
D gene: NA
CDR3 DNA: TGTGCCAGCAGTGAACCCGACAGTTCGACTGAAGCTTTCTTT
CDR3 protein: CASSEPDSSTEAFF

J gene: TRBJ2-2
V gene: TRBV7-3
clone size: NA
D gene: NA
CDR3 DNA: TGTGCCAGCAGCCCGCTCGGAGGGGTTGGTACCGGGGAGCTGTTTTTT
CDR3 protein: CASSPLGGVGTGELFF

J gene: TRBJ1-2
V gene: TRBV29-1
clone size: few
D gene: NA
CDR3 DNA: TGCAGCGCGGTGGTTGTTGGCGGCTATGGCTACACCTTC
CDR3 protein: CSAVVVGGYGYTF

J gene: TRBJ1-4
V gene: TRBV7-9
clone size: few
D gene: TRBD1
CDR3 DNA: TGTGCCAGCAGCTTAGGACAGGGTACTGAAAAACTGTTTTTT
CDR3 protein: CASSLGQGTEKLFF